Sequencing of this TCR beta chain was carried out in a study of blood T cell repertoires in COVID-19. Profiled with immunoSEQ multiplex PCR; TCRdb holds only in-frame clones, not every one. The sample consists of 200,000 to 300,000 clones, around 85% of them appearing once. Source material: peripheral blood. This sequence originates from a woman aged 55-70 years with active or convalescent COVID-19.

The CDR3 DNA follows: TGCAGCTCATGGACTAGCGGGAGAGGGGAGCAGTTCTTC. Amino acid sequence: CSSWTSGRGEQFF. The rearrangement links TRBV29-1 to TRBJ2-1; 13 nucleotides line up with TRBD2. Germline V gene data show CDR1 as SQVTM and CDR2 as ANQGSEA. V trimming: 8 bases; J trimming: 10 bases; junction bases outside the gene matches: 8. CDR3 length equals 13 residues.